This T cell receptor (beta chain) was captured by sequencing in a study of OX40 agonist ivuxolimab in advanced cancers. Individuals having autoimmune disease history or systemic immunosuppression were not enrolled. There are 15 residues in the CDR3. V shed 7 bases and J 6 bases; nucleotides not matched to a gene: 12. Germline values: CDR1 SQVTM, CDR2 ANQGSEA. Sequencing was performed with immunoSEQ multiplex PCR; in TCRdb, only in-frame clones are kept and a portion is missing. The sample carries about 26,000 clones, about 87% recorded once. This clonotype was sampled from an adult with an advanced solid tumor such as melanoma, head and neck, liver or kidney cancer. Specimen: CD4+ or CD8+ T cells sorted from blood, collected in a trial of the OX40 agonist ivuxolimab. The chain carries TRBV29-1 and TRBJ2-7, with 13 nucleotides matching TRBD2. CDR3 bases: TGCAGCGCTCTACTAGCGGGAGGGCCGTATGGCGAGCAGTACTTC. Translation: CSALLAGGPYGEQYF.